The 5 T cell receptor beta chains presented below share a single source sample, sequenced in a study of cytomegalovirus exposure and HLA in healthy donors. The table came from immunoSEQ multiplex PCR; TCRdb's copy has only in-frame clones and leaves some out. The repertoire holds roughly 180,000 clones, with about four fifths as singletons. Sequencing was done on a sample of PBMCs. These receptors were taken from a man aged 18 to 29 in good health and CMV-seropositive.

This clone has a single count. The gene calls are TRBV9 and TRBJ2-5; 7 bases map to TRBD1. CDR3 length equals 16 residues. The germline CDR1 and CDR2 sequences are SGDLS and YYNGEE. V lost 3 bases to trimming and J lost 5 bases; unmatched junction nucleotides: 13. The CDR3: CASSDPITRQGETQYF. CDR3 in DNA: TGTGCCAGCAGCGATCCAATAACACGACAGGGCGAGACCCAGTACTTC.

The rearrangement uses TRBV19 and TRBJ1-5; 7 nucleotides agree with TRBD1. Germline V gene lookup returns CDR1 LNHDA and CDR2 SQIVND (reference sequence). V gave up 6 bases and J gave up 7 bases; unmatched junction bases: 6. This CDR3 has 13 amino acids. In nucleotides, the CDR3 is TGTGCCAGTAGCATACAGGGGCGACAGCCCCAGCATTTT. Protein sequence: CASSIQGRQPQHF. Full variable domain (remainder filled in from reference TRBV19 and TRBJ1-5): DGGITQSPKYLFRKEGQNVTLSCEQNLNHDAMYWYRQDPGQGLRLIYYSQIVNDFQKGDIAEGYSVSREKKESFPLTVTSAQKNPTAFYLCASSIQGRQPQHFGDGTRLSIL.

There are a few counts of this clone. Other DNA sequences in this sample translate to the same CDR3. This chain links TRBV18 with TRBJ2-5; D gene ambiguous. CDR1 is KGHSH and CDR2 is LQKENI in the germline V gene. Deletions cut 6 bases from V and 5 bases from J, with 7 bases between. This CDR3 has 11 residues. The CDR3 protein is CASSREETQYF. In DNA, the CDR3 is TGTGCCAGCTCCCGCGAGGAGACCCAGTACTTC. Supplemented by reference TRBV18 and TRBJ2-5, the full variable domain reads NAGVMQNPRHLVRRRGQEARLRCSPMKGHSHVYWYRQLPEEGLKFMVYLQKENIIDESGMPKERFSAEFPKEGPSILRIQQVVRGDSAAYFCASSREETQYFGPGTRLLVL.

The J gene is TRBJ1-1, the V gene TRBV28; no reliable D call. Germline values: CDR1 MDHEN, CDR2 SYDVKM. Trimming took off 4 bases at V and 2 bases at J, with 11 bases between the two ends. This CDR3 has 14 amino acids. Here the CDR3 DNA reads TGTGCCAGCAGTTCCGGAGGATCTAACACTGAAGCTTTCTTT. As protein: CASSSGGSNTEAFF. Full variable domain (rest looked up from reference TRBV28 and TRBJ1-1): DVKVTQSSRYLVKRTGEKVFLECVQDMDHENMFWYRQDPGLGLRLIYFSYDVKMKEKGDIPEGYSVSREKKERFSLILESASTNQTSMYLCASSSGGSNTEAFFGQGTRLTVV.

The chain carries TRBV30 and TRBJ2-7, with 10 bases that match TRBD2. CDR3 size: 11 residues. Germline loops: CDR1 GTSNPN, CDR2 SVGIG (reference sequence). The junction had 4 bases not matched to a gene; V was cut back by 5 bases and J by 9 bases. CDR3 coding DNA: TGTGCCTGGGGAGCGGGAGGGTTGCAGTACTTC. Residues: CAWGAGGLQYF.